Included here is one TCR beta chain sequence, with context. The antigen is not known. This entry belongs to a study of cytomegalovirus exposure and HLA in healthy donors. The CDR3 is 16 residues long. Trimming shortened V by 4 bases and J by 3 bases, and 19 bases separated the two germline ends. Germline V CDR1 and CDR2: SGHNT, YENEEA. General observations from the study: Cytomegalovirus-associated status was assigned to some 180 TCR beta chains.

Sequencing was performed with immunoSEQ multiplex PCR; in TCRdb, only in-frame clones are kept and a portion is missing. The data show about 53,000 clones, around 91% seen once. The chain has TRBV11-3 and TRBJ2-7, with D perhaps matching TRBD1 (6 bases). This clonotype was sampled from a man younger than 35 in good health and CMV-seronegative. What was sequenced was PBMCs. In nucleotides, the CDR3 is TGTGCCAGCAGCTCTTGGACAGCCTCCGGTGTCTACGAGCAGTACTTC. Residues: CASSSWTASGVYEQYF.